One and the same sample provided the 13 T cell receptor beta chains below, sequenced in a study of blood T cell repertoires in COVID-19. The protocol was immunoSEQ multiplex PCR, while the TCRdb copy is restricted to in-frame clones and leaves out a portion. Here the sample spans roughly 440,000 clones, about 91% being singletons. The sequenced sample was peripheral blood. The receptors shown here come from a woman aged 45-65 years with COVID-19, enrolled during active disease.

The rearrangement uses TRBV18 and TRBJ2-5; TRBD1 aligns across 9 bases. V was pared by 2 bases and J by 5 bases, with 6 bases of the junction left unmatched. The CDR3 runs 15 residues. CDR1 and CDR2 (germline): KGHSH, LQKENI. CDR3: CASSPFTGGAETQYF. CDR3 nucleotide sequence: TGTGCCAGCTCACCATTTACAGGGGGCGCGGAGACCCAGTACTTC.

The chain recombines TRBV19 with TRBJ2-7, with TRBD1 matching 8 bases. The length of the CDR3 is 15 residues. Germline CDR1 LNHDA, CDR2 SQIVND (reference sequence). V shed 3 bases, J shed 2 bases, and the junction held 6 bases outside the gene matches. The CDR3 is CASSISARGPYEQYF. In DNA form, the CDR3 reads TGTGCCAGTAGTATCTCAGCCAGGGGGCCCTACGAGCAGTACTTC.

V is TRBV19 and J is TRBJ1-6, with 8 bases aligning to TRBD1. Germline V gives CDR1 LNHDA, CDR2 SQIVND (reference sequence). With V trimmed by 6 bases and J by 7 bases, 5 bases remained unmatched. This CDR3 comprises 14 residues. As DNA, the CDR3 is TGTGCCAGTAGCGGACAGGGTAGGAATTCACCCCTCCACTTT. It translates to CASSGQGRNSPLHF.

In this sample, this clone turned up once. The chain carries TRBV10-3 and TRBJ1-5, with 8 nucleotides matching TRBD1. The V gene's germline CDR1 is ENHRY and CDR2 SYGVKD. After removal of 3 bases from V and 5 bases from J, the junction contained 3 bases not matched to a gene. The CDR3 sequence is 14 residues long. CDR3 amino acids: CAISETGGDQPQHF. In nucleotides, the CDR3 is TGTGCCATCAGTGAAACAGGGGGGGATCAGCCCCAGCATTTT.

The DNA of the CDR3 is TGTGCCAGCAGTTACGCTAGGGGGACAGCTTCTTACGAGCAGTACTTC. This codes for CASSYARGTASYEQYF. This chain links TRBV6-5 with TRBJ2-7; 7 positions agree with TRBD1. Germline values: CDR1 MNHEY, CDR2 SVGAGI. With V trimmed by 2 bases and J by 4 bases, 11 bases remained unmatched. The CDR3 contains 16 residues.

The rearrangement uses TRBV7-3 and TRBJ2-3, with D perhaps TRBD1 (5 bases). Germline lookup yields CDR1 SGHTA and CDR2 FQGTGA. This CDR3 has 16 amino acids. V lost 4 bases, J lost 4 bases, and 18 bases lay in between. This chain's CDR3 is CASSYQGGHMADTQYF. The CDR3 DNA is TGTGCCAGCAGCTACCAGGGCGGCCACATGGCAGATACGCAGTATTTT.

Here the CDR3 reads CASSASGGLHTGELFF. For the CDR3, the DNA is TGTGCCAGCAGTGCGTCAGGGGGCTTGCACACCGGGGAGCTGTTTTTT. This chain uses TRBV25-1 with TRBJ2-2; the match to TRBD1 covers 8 bases. Trimming cost V 4 bases and J 3 bases; bases outside gene matches: 7. Per the germline V gene, CDR1 is MGHDK and CDR2 is SYGVNS. The CDR3 totals 16 residues.

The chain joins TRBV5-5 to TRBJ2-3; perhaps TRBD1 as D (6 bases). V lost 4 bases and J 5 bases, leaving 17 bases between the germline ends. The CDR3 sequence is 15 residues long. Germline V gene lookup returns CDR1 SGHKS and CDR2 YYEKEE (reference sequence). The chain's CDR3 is CASSPLAQGGDTQYF. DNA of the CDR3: TGTGCCAGCAGCCCGCTAGCCCAAGGGGGAGATACGCAGTATTTT.

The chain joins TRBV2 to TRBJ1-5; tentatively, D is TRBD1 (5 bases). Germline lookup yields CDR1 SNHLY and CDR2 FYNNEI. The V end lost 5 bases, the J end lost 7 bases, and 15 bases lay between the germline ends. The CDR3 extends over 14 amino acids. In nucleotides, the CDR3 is TGTGCCAGCAGTCCAGGAGCAGGGAGGCAGCCCCAGCATTTT. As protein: CASSPGAGRQPQHF.

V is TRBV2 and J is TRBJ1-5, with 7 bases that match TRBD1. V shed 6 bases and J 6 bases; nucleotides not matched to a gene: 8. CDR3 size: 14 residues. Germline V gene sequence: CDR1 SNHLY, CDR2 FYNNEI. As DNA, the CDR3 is TGTGCCAGCAGCCGCGACAGGGCAACTCAGCCCCAGCATTTT. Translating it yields CASSRDRATQPQHF.

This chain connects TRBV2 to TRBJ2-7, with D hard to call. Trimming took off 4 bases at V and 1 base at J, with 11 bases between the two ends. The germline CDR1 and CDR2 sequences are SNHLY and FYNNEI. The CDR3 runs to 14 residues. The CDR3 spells CASSARHVSYEQYF. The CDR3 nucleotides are TGTGCCAGCAGTGCCAGACACGTATCCTACGAGCAGTACTTC. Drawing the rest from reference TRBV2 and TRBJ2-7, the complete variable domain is EPEVTQTPSHQVTQMGQEVILRCVPISNHLYFYWYRQILGQKVEFLVSFYNNEISEKSEIFDDQFSVERPDGSNFTLKIRSTKLEDSAMYFCASSARHVSYEQYFGPGTRLTVT.

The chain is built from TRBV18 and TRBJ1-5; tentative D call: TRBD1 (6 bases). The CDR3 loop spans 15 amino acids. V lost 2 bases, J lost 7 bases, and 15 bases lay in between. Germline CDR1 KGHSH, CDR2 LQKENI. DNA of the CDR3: TGTGCCAGCTCACCAGAGAGACAGGCAGCACAGCCCCAGCATTTT. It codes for CASSPERQAAQPQHF.

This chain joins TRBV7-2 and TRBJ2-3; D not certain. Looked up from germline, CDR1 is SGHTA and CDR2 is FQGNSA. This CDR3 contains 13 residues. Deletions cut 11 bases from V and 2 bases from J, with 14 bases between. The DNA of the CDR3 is TGTGCCTGGGCCAGGTCGACCACAGATACGCAGTATTTT. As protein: CAWARSTTDTQYF.